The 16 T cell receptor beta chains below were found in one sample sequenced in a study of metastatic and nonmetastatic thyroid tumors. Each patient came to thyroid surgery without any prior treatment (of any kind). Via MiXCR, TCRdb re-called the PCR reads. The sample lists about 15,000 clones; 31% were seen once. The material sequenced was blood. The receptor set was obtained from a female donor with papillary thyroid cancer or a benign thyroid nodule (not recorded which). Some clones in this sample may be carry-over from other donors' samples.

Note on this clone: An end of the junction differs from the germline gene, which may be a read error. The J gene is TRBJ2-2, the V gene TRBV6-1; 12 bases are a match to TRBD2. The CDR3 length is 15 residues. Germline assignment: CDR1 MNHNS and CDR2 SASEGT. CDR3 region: CASSRGLAGNGGLFF. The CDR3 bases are TGTGCCAGCAGTAGGGGACTAGCGGGTAACGGGGGGCTGTTTTTT.

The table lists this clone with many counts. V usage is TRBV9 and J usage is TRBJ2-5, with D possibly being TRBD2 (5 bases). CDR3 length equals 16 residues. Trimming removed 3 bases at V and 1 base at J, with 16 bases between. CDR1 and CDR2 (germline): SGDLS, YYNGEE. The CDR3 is CASSARGSPAQETQYF. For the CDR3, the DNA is TGTGCCAGCAGCGCCAGAGGGTCGCCCGCCCAAGAGACCCAGTACTTC.

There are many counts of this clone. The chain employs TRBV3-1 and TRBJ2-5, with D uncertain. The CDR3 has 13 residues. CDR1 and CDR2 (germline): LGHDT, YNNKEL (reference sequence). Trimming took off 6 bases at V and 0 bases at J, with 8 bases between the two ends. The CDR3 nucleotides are TGTGCCAGCAGTACCGTCAACCAAGAGACCCAGTACTTC. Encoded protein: CASSTVNQETQYF.

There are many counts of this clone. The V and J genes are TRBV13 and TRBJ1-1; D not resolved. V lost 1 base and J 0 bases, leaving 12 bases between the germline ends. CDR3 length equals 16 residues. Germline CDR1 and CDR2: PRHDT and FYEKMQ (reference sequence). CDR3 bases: TGTGCCAGCAGCTTAGTGGGAAGCAACATGAACACTGAAGCTTTCTTT. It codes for CASSLVGSNMNTEAFF.

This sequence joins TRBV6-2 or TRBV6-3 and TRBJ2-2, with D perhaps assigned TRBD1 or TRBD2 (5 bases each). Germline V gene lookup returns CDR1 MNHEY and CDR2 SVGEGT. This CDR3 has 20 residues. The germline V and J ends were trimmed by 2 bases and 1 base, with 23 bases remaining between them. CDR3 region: CASSYPTFVPGQLNTGELFF. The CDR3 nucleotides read TGTGCCAGCAGTTACCCTACGTTCGTACCGGGGCAATTGAACACCGGGGAGCTGTTTTTT.

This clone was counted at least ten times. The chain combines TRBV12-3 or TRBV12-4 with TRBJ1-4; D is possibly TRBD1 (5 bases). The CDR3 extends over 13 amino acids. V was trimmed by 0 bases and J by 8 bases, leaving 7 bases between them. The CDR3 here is CASSLAGQEKLFF. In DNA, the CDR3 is TGTGCCAGCAGTTTAGCGGGGCAGGAAAAACTGTTTTTT.

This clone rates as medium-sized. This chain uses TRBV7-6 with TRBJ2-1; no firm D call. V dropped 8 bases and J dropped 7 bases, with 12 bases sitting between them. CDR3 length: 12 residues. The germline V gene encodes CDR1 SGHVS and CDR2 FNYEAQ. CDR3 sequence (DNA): TGTGCCAGCCAGTCGTCGTGGAATGAGCAGTTCTTC. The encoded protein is CASQSSWNEQFF.

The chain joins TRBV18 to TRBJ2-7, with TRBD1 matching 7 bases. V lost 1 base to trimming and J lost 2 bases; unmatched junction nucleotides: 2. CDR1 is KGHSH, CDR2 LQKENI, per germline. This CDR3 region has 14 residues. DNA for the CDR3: TGTGCCAGCTCACCACGGGACAGAGCCTACGAGCAGTACTTC. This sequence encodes CASSPRDRAYEQYF. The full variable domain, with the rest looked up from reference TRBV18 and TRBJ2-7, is NAGVMQNPRHLVRRRGQEARLRCSPMKGHSHVYWYRQLPEEGLKFMVYLQKENIIDESGMPKERFSAEFPKEGPSILRIQQVVRGDSAAYFCASSPRDRAYEQYFGPGTRLTVT.

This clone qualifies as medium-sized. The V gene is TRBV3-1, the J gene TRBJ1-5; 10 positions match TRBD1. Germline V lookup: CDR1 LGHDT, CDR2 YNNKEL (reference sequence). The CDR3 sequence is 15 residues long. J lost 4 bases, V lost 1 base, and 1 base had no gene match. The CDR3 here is CASSQGTGGNQPQHF. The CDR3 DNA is TGTGCCAGCAGCCAAGGGACAGGGGGAAATCAGCCCCAGCATTTT. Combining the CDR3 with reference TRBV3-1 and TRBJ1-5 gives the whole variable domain DTAVSQTPKYLVTQMGNDKSIKCEQNLGHDTMYWYKQDSKKFLKIMFSYNNKELIINETVPNRFSPKSPDKAHLNLHINSLELGDSAVYFCASSQGTGGNQPQHFGDGTRLSIL.

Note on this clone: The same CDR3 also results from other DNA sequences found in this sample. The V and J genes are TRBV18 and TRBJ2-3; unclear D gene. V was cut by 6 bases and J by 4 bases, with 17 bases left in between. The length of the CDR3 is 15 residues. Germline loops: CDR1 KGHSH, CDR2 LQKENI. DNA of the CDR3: TGTGCCAGCTCCCGCAGGACCGGCGGCCCAGATACGCAGTATTTT. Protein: CASSRRTGGPDTQYF. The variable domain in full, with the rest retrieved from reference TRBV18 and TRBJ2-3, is NAGVMQNPRHLVRRRGQEARLRCSPMKGHSHVYWYRQLPEEGLKFMVYLQKENIIDESGMPKERFSAEFPKEGPSILRIQQVVRGDSAAYFCASSRRTGGPDTQYFGPGTRLTVL.

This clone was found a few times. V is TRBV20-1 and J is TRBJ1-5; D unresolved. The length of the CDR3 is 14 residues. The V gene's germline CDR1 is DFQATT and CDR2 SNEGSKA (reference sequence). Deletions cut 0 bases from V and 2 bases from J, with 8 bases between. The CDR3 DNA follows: TGCAGTGCTAGAGAGTTGGCAGGCAATCAGCCCCAGCATTTT. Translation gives CSARELAGNQPQHF.

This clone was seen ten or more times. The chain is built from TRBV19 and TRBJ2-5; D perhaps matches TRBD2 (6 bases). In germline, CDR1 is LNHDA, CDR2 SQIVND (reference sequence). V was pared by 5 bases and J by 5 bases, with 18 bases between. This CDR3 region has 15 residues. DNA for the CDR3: TGTGCCAGTAGTCTTCGGATTCGCCGGGGGGAGACCCAGTACTTC. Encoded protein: CASSLRIRRGETQYF.

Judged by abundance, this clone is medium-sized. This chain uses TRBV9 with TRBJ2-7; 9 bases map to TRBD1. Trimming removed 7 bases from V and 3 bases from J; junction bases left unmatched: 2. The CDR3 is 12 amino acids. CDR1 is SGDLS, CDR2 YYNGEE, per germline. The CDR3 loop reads CASGTGRYEQYF. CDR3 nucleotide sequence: TGTGCCAGCGGGACAGGGCGCTACGAGCAGTACTTC. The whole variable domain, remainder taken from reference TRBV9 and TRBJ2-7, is DSGVTQTPKHLITATGQRVTLRCSPRSGDLSVYWYQQSLDQGLQFLIQYYNGEERAKGNILERFSAQQFPDLHSELNLSSLELGDSALYFCASGTGRYEQYFGPGTRLTVT.

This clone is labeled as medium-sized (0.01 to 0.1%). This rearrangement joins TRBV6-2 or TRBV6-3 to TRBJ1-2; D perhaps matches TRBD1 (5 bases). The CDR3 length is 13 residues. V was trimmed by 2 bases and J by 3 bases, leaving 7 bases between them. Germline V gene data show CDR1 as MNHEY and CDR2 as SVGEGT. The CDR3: CASSYIRDYGYTF. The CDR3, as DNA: TGTGCCAGCAGTTACATCAGGGACTATGGCTACACCTTC.

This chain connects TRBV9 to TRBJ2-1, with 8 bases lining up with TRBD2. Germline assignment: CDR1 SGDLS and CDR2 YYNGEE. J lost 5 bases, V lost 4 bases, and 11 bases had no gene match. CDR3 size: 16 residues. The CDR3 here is CASSSRTSTIHNEQFF. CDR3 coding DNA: TGTGCCAGCAGCTCTAGGACTAGCACCATTCACAATGAGCAGTTCTTC.

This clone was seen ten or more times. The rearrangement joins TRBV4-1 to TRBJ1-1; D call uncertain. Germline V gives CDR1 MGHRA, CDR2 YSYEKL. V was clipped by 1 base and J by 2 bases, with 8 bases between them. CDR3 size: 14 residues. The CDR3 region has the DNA TGCGCCAGCAGCCAAGCCGTGATAAACACTGAAGCTTTCTTT. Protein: CASSQAVINTEAFF.